The 19 T cell receptor beta chains reported below all come from one sample, sequenced in a study of T cells expressing NK-cell markers. TCRdb re-called the 5' RACE reads; one entry per CDR3 protein, DNA not given. The clone table shows approximately 550,000 distinct CDR3 sequences, with the ten largest holding 3.5% to 4.5%. The specimen was blood T cells: a sorted CD56 or NKG2C T cell subset, CD4+ or CD8+ T cells, or bulk PBMC T cells (not recorded which). The source of these receptors is a man between 18 and 29 years old in good health.

This chain links TRBV5-1 with TRBJ2-3; TCRdb's D call of TRBD1 is untestable without DNA. Germline CDR1 is SGHRS and CDR2 is YFSETQ. This CDR3 contains 15 residues. CDR3 loop: CASSFTGATEMTQYF.

The chain links TRBV29-1 to TRBJ2-7; checking the TCRdb D call of TRBD1 is not possible without DNA. The CDR3 has 13 residues. The germline CDR1 and CDR2 sequences are SQVTM and ANQGSEA. The CDR3 here is CSVRQGTWDEQYF.

The V gene is TRBV20-1, the J gene TRBJ1-5. CDR1 is DFQATT and CDR2 is SNEGSKA in the germline V gene (reference sequence). The CDR3 length is 15 residues. The CDR3 sequence: CSAPLSGGQNQPQHF.

The chain employs TRBV7-9 and TRBJ1-2. CDR1 and CDR2 (germline): SEHNR, FQNEAQ (reference sequence). CDR3 length: 17 amino acids. CDR3 residues: CASSRLDTLDGNYGYTF. Complete variable domain (other parts from reference TRBV7-9 and TRBJ1-2): DTGVSQNPRHKITKRGQNVTFRCDPISEHNRLYWYRQTLGQGPEFLTYFQNEAQLEKSRLLSDRFSAERPKGSFSTLEIQRTEQGDSAMYLCASSRLDTLDGNYGYTFGSGTRLTVV.

CDR3 amino acids: CAISQEAGDRPQYF. The chain couples TRBV10-3 to TRBJ2-3; no DNA is available, so the TRBD2 call from TCRdb remains unchecked. The CDR3 runs to 14 residues. Germline values: CDR1 ENHRY, CDR2 SYGVKD.

This sequence joins TRBV7-2 and TRBJ2-4; TCRdb designates TRBD2, a call that cannot be tested without DNA. CDR3 length equals 17 residues. CDR1 and CDR2 from the germline V gene are SGHTA and FQGNSA. The CDR3 region is CASSPLAGGVAKNIQYF.

V and J are TRBV3-1 and TRBJ2-1; TCRdb lists TRBD2, though no DNA is available to test this call. From germline, CDR1 is LGHDT and CDR2 YNNKEL (reference sequence). The CDR3 length is 16 residues. The CDR3 region is CASSQTSGRAFNEQFF.

The chain recombines TRBV10-3 with TRBJ2-7. There are 15 residues in the CDR3. Per the germline V gene, CDR1 is ENHRY and CDR2 is SYGVKD. CDR3 sequence reads: CAISGGDTLTYEQYF.

The chain combines TRBV12-3 or TRBV12-4 with TRBJ1-2. The CDR3 runs to 12 residues. The CDR3 sequence is CASSLLSDRYTF.

The chain uses TRBV5-4 and TRBJ2-4; TCRdb's assignment of TRBD2 cannot be checked, as there is no DNA. CDR3 length: 22 amino acids. Per the germline V gene, CDR1 is SGHNT and CDR2 is YYREEE (reference sequence). This chain's CDR3 is CASSLDEVAREYWRGAKNIQYF.

The CDR3 sequence is CASSYASGRSDTQYF. The gene calls are TRBV6-5 and TRBJ2-3; TCRdb's D call of TRBD2 is untestable without DNA. This CDR3 is built from 15 residues. Germline V gene data show CDR1 as MNHEY and CDR2 as SVGAGI.

This rearrangement joins TRBV28 to TRBJ2-7. Germline lookup yields CDR1 MDHEN and CDR2 SYDVKM. CDR3 size: 14 residues. The CDR3 sequence is CASSLSSPAHEQYF. Looking up the rest from reference TRBV28 and TRBJ2-7 gives the full variable domain: DVKVTQSSRYLVKRTGEKVFLECVQDMDHENMFWYRQDPGLGLRLIYFSYDVKMKEKGDIPEGYSVSREKKERFSLILESASTNQTSMYLCASSLSSPAHEQYFGPGTRLTVT.

This rearrangement joins TRBV20-1 to TRBJ2-2. This CDR3 spans 15 amino acids. Per germline, CDR1 DFQATT and CDR2 SNEGSKA (reference sequence). This CDR3 reads CSAREISQSYGELFF.

The chain recombines TRBV12-3 or TRBV12-4 with TRBJ2-1. The CDR3 has 15 amino acids. The chain's CDR3 is CASSPEVKTYNEQFF.

This chain uses TRBV3-1 with TRBJ2-1; the TCRdb D gene call, TRBD1, has no DNA to confirm it. The CDR3 is 17 amino acids. Germline V gives CDR1 LGHDT, CDR2 YNNKEL (reference sequence). This CDR3 reads CASSQAAGVASVNEQFF.

The V gene is TRBV7-9, the J gene TRBJ2-1. CDR1 and CDR2 from the germline V gene are SEHNR and FQNEAQ (reference sequence). CDR3 length: 11 residues. CDR3 region: CASSGVDEQFF.

V usage is TRBV7-9 and J usage is TRBJ2-1. In germline, CDR1 is SEHNR, CDR2 FQNEAQ (reference sequence). The CDR3 runs 13 residues. The CDR3 region is CASNRKVDNEQFF.

CDR3 amino acids: CASNQAPSGAPSDTQYF. The V and J genes are TRBV9 and TRBJ2-3; the TRBD1 assignment by TCRdb is unverifiable without DNA. This CDR3 is built from 17 residues. Germline values: CDR1 SGDLS, CDR2 YYNGEE.

This chain connects TRBV12-3 or TRBV12-4 to TRBJ2-2; TCRdb outputs TRBD1, but without DNA this stays unchecked. The CDR3 covers 17 residues. CDR3 sequence reads: CASSLGDRALFSGELFF.